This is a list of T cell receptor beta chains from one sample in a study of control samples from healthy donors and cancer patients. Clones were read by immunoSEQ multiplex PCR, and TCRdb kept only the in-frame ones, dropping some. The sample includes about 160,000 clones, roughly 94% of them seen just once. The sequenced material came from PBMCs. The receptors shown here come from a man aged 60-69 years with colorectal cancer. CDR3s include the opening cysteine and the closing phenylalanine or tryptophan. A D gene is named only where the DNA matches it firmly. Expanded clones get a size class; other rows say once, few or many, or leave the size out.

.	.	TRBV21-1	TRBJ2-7	CASTSTGTGEKEQYF	TGTGCCAGCACCTCCACGGGGACAGGGGAGAAAGAGCAGTACTTC
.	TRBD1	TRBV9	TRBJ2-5	CASSVGQGGLWTQYF	TGTGCCAGCAGCGTCGGACAGGGGGGTCTTTGGACCCAGTACTTC
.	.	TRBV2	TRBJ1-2	CASVTSYEGYTF	TGTGCCAGCGTAACCAGCTATGAAGGCTACACCTTC
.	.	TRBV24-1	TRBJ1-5	CATAAAGEVKPQHF	TGTGCCACCGCCGCGGCAGGGGAGGTAAAACCCCAGCATTTT
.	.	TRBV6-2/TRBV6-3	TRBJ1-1	CASSAQGVTEAFF	TGTGCCAGCAGTGCACAGGGAGTGACTGAAGCTTTCTTT
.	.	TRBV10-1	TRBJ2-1	CASIGGGGPYNEQFF	TGCGCCAGCATCGGAGGGGGGGGGCCTTACAATGAGCAGTTCTTC
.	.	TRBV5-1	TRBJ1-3	CASRPKQGPGNTIYF	TGCGCCAGCAGGCCTAAACAGGGACCTGGAAACACCATATATTTT
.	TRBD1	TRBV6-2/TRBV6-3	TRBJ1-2	CASSPTLDRDSYF	TGTGCCAGCAGTCCAACCCTCGACAGGGATTCTTACTTC
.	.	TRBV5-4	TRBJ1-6	CASSLDRANSPLHF	TGTGCCAGCAGCTTGGACAGGGCCAATTCACCCCTCCACTTT
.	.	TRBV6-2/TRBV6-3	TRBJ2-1	CASSSAIKQFF	TGTGCCAGCAGCTCTGCTATAAAGCAGTTCTTC
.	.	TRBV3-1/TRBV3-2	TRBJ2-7	CASSQGSYEQYF	TGTGCCAGCAGCCAGGGCTCCTACGAGCAGTACTTC
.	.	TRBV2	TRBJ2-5	CASSPQTAGGETQYF	TGTGCCAGCTCCCCCCAAACCGCAGGAGGAGAGACCCAGTACTTC
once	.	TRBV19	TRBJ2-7	CASSEGGNEQYF	TGTGCCAGTAGTGAAGGGGGAAACGAGCAGTACTTC
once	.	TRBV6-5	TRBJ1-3	CASSYSRVGGNTIYF	TGTGCCAGCAGTTACTCGAGGGTCGGTGGAAACACCATATATTTT
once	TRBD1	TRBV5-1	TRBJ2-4	CASSRTPIRDRGDIQYF	TGCGCCAGCAGTCGCACTCCAATCCGGGACAGGGGTGACATTCAGTACTTC
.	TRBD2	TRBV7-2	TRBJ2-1	CASSLTGGNYNEQFF	TGTGCCAGCAGCCTGACGGGGGGGAACTACAATGAGCAGTTCTTC
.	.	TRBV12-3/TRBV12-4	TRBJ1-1	CASSLSGFEAFF	TGTGCCAGCAGTTTATCAGGGTTCGAAGCTTTCTTT
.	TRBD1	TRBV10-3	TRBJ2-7	CAISETGQGYEQYF	TGTGCCATCAGTGAGACCGGACAGGGCTACGAGCAGTACTTC
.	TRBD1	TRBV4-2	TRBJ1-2	CASSQELGTGQGYTF	TGTGCCAGCAGCCAAGAGTTGGGGACAGGGCAGGGCTACACCTTC
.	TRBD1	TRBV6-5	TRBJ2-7	CASSYRFRDRYEQYF	TGTGCCAGCAGTTACCGATTCCGGGACAGGTACGAGCAGTACTTC
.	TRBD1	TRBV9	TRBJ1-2	CASSTTGSNSYGYTF	TGTGCCAGCAGCACGACAGGGAGTAATTCGTATGGCTACACCTTC
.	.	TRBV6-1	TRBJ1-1	CASSEETGGANTEAFF	TGTGCCAGCAGTGAAGAAACTGGGGGCGCGAACACTGAAGCTTTCTTT
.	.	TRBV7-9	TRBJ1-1	CASSFGVGTEAFF	TGTGCCAGCAGCTTCGGCGTAGGTACTGAAGCTTTCTTT
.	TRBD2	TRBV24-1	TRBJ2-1	CATSESAGGRNEQFF	TGTGCCACCAGTGAATCAGCGGGGGGGCGTAATGAGCAGTTCTTC
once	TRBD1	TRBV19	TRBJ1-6	CASRGDRVNSPLHF	TGTGCCAGTAGAGGGGACAGGGTGAATTCACCCCTCCACTTT
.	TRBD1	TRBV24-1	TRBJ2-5	CATSDSGTGGGETQYF	TGTGCCACCAGTGATTCCGGGACAGGGGGCGGAGAGACCCAGTACTTC
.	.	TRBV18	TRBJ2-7	CASSPPQGTARDEQYF	TGTGCCAGCTCACCACCCCAGGGTACAGCGAGGGACGAGCAGTACTTC
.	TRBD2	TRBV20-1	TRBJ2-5	CSASVERGLLETQYF	TGCAGTGCTAGTGTTGAGCGGGGCCTTCTAGAGACCCAGTACTTC
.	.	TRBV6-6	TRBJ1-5	CASSGRVSNQPQHF	TGTGCCAGCAGCGGACGGGTTAGCAATCAGCCCCAGCATTTT
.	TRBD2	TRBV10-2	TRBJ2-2	CASRTSGGTGELFF	TGCGCCAGCAGGACTAGCGGGGGAACCGGGGAGCTGTTTTTT
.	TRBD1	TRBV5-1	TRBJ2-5	CASSPTPDRGETQYF	TGCGCCAGCAGCCCCACTCCGGACAGGGGGGAGACCCAGTACTTC
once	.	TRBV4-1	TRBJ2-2	CASSQVGTGELFF	TGCGCCAGCAGCCAAGTGGGTACCGGGGAGCTGTTTTTT
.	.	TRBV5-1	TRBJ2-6	CASSGAVSGANVLTF	TGCGCCAGCAGCGGGGCAGTCTCCGGGGCCAACGTCCTGACTTTC
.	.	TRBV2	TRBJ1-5	CASSAGNDQPQHF	TGTGCCAGCAGTGCAGGGAACGATCAGCCCCAGCATTTT
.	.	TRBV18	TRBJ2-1	CASSPLRLGDEQFF	TGTGCCAGCTCACCACTACGGTTAGGGGACGAGCAGTTCTTC
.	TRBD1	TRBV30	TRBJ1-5	CAWSSGTGGNQPQHF	TGTGCCTGGAGTTCGGGGACAGGGGGCAATCAGCCCCAGCATTTT
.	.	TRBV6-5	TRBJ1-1	CASSHNTEAFF	TGTGCCAGCAGTCACAACACTGAAGCTTTCTTT